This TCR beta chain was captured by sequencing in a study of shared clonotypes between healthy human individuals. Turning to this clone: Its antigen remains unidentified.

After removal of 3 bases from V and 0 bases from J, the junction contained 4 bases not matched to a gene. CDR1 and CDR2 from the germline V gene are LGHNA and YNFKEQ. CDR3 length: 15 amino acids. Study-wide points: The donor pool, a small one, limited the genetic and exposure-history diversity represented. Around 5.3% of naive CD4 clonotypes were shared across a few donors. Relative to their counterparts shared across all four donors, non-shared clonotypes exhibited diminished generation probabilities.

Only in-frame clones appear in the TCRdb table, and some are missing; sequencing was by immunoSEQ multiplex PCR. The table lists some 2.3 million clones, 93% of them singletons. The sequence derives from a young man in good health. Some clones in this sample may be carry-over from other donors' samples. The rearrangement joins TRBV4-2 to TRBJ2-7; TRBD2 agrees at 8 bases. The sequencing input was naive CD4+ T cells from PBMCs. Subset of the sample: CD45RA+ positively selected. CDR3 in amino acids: CASSQTSASSYEQYF. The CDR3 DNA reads TGTGCCAGCAGCCAGACTAGCGCCAGCTCCTACGAGCAGTACTTC.